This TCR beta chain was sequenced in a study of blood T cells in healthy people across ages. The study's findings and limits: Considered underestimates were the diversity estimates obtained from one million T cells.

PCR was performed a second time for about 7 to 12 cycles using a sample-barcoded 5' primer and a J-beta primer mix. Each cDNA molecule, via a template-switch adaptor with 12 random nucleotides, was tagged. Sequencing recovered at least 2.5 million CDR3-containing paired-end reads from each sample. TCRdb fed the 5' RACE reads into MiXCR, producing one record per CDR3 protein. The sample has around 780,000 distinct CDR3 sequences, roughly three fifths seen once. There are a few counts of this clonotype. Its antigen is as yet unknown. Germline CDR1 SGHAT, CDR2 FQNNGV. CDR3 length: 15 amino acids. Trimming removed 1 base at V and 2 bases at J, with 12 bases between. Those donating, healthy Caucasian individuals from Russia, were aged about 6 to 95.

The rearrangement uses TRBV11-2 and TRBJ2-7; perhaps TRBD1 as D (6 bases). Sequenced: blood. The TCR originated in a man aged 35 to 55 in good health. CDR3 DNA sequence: TGTGCCAGCAGCTTAGTCAGGGGTTATACCTACGAGCAGTACTTC. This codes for CASSLVRGYTYEQYF.